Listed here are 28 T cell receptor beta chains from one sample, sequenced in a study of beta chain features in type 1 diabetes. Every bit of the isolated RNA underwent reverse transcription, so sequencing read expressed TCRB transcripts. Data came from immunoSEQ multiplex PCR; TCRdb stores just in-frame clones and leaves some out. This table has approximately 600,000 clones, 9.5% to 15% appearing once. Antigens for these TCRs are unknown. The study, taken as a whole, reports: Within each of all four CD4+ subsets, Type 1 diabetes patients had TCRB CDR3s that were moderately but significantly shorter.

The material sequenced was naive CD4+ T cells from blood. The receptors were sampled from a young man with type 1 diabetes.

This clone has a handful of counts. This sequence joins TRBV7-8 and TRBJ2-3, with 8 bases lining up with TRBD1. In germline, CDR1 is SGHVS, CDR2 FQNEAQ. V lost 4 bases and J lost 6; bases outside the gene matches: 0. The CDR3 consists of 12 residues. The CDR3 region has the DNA TGTGCCAGCAGCTGGACAGGGGATACGCAGTATTTT. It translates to CASSWTGDTQYF.

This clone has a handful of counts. CDR3 DNA sequence: TGTGCCAGCAGTCCTGGGGACATTCTGAACACTGAAGCTTTCTTT. Its protein product is CASSPGDILNTEAFF. The chain uses TRBV6-5 and TRBJ1-1; D is possibly TRBD1 (6 bases). Germline V lookup: CDR1 MNHEY, CDR2 SVGAGI. The CDR3 has 15 residues. V lost 5 bases to trimming and J lost 0 bases, with 13 bases between them.

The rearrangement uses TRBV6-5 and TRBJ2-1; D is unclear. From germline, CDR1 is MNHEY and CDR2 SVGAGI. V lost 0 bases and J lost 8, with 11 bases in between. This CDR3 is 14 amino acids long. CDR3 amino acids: CASSYSYTGDEQFF. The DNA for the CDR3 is TGTGCCAGCAGTTACTCGTACACTGGGGATGAGCAGTTCTTC.

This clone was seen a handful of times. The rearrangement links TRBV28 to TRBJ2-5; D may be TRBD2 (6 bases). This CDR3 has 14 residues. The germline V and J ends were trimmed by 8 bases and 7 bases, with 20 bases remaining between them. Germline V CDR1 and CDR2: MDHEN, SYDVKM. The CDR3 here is CASGATGPGGTQYF. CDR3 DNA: TGTGCCAGCGGGGCAACGGGACCCGGGGGGACCCAGTACTTC.

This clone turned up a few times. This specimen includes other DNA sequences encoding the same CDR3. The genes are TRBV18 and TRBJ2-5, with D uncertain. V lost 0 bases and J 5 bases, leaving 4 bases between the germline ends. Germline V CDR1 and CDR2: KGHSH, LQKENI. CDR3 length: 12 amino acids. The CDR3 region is CASSPPLETQYF. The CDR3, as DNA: TGTGCCAGCTCACCACCGTTGGAGACCCAGTACTTC.

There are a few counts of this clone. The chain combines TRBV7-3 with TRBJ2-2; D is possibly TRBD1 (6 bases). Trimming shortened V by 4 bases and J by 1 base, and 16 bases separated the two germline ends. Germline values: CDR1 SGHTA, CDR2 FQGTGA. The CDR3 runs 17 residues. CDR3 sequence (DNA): TGTGCCAGCAGCTCGCCGTTTCCGGGACAGAACACCGGGGAGCTGTTTTTT. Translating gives CASSSPFPGQNTGELFF. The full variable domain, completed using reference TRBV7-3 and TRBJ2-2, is GAGVSQTPSNKVTEKGKYVELRCDPISGHTALYWYRQSLGQGPEFLIYFQGTGAADDSGLPNDRFFAVRPEGSVSTLKIQRTERGDSAVYLCASSSPFPGQNTGELFFGEGSRLTVL.

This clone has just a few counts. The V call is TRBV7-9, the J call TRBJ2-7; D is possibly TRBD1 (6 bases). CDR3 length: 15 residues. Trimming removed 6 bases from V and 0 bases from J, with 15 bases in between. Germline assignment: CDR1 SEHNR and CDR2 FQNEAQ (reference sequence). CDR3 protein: CASRQGSAGSYEQYF. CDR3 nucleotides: TGTGCCAGCAGACAGGGCTCCGCTGGCTCCTACGAGCAGTACTTC.

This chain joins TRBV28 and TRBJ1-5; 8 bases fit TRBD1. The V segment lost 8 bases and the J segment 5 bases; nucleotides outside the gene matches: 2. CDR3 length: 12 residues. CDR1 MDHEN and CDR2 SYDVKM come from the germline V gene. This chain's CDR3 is CASQTGDQPQHF. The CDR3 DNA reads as TGTGCCAGCCAGACAGGGGATCAGCCCCAGCATTTT.

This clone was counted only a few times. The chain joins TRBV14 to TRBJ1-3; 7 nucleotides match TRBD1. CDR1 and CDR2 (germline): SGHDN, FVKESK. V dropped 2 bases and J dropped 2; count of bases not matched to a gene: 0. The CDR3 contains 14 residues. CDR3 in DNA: TGTGCCAGCAGCCAACAGGGGGCTGGAAACACCATATATTTT. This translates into CASSQQGAGNTIYF.

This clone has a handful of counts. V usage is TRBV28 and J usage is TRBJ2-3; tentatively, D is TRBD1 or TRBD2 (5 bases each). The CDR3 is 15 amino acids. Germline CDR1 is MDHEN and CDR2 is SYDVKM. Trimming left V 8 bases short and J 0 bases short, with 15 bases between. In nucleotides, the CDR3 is TGTGCCAGCTCCCTAAGGGGACCTAGCACAGATACGCAGTATTTT. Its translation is CASSLRGPSTDTQYF.

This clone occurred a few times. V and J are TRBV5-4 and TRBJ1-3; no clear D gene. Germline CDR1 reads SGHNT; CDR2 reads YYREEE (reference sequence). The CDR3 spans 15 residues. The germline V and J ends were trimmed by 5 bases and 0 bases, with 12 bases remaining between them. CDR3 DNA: TGTGCCAGCAGTCCGGGCTCCCGCTCTGGAAACACCATATATTTT. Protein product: CASSPGSRSGNTIYF.

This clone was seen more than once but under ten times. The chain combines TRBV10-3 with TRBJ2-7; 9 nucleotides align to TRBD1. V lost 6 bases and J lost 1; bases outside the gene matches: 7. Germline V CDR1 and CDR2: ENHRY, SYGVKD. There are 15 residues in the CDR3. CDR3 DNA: TGTGCCATCAGAGCAGGGACAGGGCAGTCCTACGAGCAGTACTTC. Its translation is CAIRAGTGQSYEQYF.

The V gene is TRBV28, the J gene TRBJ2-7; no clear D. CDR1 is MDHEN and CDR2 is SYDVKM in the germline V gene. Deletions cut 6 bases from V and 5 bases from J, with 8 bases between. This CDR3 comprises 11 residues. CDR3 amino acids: CASSPSDEQYF. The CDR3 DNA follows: TGTGCCAGCAGCCCCTCGGACGAGCAGTACTTC.

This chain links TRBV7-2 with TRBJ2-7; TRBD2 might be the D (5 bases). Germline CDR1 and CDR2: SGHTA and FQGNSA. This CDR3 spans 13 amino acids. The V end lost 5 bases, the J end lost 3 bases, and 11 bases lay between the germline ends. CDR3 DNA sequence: TGTGCCAGCAGCAGATCTAGCTACTACGAGCAGTACTTC. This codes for CASSRSSYYEQYF. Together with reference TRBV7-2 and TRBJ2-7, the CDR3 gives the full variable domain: GAGVSQSPSNKVTEKGKDVELRCDPISGHTALYWYRQSLGQGLEFLIYFQGNSAPDKSGLPSDRFSAERTGGSVSTLTIQRTQQEDSAVYLCASSRSSYYEQYFGPGTRLTVT.

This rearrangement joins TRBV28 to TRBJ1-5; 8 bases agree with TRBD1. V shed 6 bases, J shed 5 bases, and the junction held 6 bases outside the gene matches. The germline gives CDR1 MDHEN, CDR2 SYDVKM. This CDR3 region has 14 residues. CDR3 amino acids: CASRNVQGDQPQHF. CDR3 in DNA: TGTGCCAGCAGGAACGTACAGGGGGATCAGCCCCAGCATTTT.

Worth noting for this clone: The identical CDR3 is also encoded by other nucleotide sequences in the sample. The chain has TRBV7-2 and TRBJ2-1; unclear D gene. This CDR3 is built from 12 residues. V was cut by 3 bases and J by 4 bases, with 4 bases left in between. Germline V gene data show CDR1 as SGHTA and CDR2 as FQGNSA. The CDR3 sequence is CASSLGYNEQFF. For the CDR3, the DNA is TGTGCCAGCAGCTTGGGTTACAATGAGCAGTTCTTC.

CDR3 amino acids: CASSPPGQGIPNYGYTF. Here the CDR3 DNA reads TGTGCCAGCTCACCACCGGGACAGGGGATTCCTAACTATGGCTACACCTTC. The genes are TRBV18 and TRBJ1-2; 10 nucleotides agree with TRBD1. The germline CDR1 and CDR2 sequences are KGHSH and LQKENI. After removal of 0 bases from V and 0 bases from J, the junction contained 4 bases not matched to a gene. The CDR3 is made up of 17 amino acids. Full variable domain (remainder filled in from reference TRBV18 and TRBJ1-2): NAGVMQNPRHLVRRRGQEARLRCSPMKGHSHVYWYRQLPEEGLKFMVYLQKENIIDESGMPKERFSAEFPKEGPSILRIQQVVRGDSAAYFCASSPPGQGIPNYGYTFGSGTRLTVV.

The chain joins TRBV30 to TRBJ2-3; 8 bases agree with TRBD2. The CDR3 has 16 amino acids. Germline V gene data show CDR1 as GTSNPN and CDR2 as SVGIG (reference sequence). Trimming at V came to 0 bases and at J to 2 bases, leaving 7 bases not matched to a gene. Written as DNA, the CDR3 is TGTGCCTGGAGTGTACTCAGCGGGGGCCTCACAGATACGCAGTATTTT. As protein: CAWSVLSGGLTDTQYF. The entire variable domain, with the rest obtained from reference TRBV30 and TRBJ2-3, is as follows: SQTIHQWPATLVQPVGSPLSLECTVEGTSNPNLYWYRQAAGRGLQLLFYSVGIGQISSEVPQNLSASRPQDRQFILSSKKLLLSDSGFYLCAWSVLSGGLTDTQYFGPGTRLTVL.

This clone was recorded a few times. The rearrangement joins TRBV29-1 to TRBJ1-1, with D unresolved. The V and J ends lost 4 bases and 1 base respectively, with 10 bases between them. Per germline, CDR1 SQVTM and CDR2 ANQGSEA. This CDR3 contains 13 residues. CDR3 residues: CSVGRTANTEAFF. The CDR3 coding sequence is TGCAGCGTTGGGCGGACGGCGAACACTGAAGCTTTCTTT.

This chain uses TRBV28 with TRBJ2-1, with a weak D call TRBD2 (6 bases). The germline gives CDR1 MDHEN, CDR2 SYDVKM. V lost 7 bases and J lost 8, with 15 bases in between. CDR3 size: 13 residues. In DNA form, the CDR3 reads TGTGCCAGCATCGGGAGTTACGGGGATGAGCAGTTCTTC. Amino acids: CASIGSYGDEQFF.

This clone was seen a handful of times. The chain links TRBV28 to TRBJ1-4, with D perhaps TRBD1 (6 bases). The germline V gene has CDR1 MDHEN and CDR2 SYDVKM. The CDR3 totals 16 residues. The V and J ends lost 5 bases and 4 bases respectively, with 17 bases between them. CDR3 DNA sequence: TGTGCCAGCAGTGCATCCCATACAGGGCTTAATGAAAAACTGTTTTTT. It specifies CASSASHTGLNEKLFF.

In DNA form, the CDR3 reads TGTGCCAGCAGTTACAGGGGGCAGAACACTGAAGCTTTCTTT. Protein: CASSYRGQNTEAFF. This chain links TRBV6-5 with TRBJ1-1; TRBD1 agrees at 7 bases. This CDR3 is built from 14 residues. V lost 2 bases and J lost 1; bases outside the gene matches: 1. Germline V gene lookup returns CDR1 MNHEY and CDR2 SVGAGI.

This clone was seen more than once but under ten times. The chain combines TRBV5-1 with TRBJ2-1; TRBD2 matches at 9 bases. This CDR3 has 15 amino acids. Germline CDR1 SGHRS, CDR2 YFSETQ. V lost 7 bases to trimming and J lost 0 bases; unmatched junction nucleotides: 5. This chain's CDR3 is CASRLAVISYNEQFF. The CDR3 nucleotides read TGCGCCAGCCGACTAGCGGTGATCTCCTACAATGAGCAGTTCTTC.

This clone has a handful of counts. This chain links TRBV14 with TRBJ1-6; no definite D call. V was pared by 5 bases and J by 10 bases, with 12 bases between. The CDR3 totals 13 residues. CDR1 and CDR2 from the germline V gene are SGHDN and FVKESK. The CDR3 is CASSSTRFSPLHF. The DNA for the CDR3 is TGTGCCAGCAGCTCTACCCGATTCTCACCCCTCCACTTT. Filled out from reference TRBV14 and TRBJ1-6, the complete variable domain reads EAGVTQFPSHSVIEKGQTVTLRCDPISGHDNLYWYRRVMGKEIKFLLHFVKESKQDESGMPNNRFLAERTGGTYSTLKVQPAELEDSGVYFCASSSTRFSPLHFGNGTRLTVT.

CDR3 in amino acids: CAISGTGNYEQYF. Written as DNA, the CDR3 is TGTGCCATCAGTGGGACAGGGAACTACGAGCAGTACTTC. The rearrangement uses TRBV10-3 and TRBJ2-7; TRBD1 matches at 8 bases. The ends lost 4 bases at V and 3 bases at J; junction bases unmatched: 2. CDR3 length equals 13 residues. Per germline, CDR1 ENHRY and CDR2 SYGVKD.

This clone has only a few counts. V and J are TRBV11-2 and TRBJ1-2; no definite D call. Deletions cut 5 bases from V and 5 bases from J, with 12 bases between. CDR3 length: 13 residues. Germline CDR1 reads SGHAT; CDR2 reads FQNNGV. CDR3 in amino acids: CASSPGRPYGYTF. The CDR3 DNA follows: TGTGCCAGCAGCCCCGGTAGGCCTTATGGCTACACCTTC.

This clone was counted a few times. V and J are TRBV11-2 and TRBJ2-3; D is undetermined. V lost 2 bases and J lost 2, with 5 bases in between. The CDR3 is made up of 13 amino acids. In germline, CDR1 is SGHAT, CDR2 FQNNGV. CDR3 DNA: TGTGCCAGCAGCTTACCAGTCACAGATACGCAGTATTTT. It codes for CASSLPVTDTQYF.

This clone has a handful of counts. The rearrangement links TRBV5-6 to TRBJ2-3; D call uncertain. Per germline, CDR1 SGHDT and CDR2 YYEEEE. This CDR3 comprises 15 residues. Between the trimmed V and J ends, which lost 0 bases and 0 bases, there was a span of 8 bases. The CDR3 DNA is TGTGCCAGCAGCTTGGTGTTGTCTAGCACAGATACGCAGTATTTT. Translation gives CASSLVLSSTDTQYF.